Listed below are T cell receptor beta chains from one sample, sequenced in a study of identical twins. TCRdb re-derived calls from the 5' RACE reads in MiXCR, one entry per CDR3 protein. Among over 200,000 distinct CDR3 sequences listed, 5.5% to 7.5% were seen once. The data were also submitted as part of a second study, on T cells expressing NK-cell markers.

Sequencing input: CD8+ T cells sorted from blood. The source of these receptors is a woman aged 18-29 years in good health. Both conserved end residues are trimmed from each CDR3. The order of the fields is V gene, J gene, CDR3 protein.

TRBV11-2	TRBJ1-2	ASKGVRGKGGSDGYT
TRBV14	TRBJ2-1	ASKAGDDNEQF
TRBV5-1	TRBJ2-1	ASSYRTVYNEQF
TRBV7-9	TRBJ1-1	ASLDRVGARVAEAF
TRBV7-8	TRBJ2-1	ASSLKVDGEQF
TRBV6-5	TRBJ2-5	ASSYSGGEETQY
TRBV5-5	TRBJ2-1	AMSAYLSGEQF
TRBV27	TRBJ2-5	ASGRDEETQY
TRBV7-9	TRBJ1-2	ASSFAGEEYYGYT
TRBV2	TRBJ2-5	ASRSSGGAVETQY
TRBV29-1	TRBJ2-2	SVEEYTSTGELF
TRBV20-1	TRBJ2-7	SASVIRDYEQY
TRBV10-3	TRBJ1-2	AISETRSANYGYT
TRBV21-1	TRBJ2-3	ASSPRGASGGSTDTQY
TRBV12-5	TRBJ2-5	ASGDATPETQY
TRBV27	TRBJ2-5	ASNSGIGETQY
TRBV7-7	TRBJ2-2	ASSLGARTGELF
TRBV20-1	TRBJ1-2	SAPDRFYGYT
TRBV5-6	TRBJ1-2	ASSPGAHQFGIYGYT
TRBV7-9	TRBJ1-2	ASAGVPAGYGYT
TRBV7-6	TRBJ2-3	ASSPLAGGPVDTQY
TRBV27	TRBJ2-1	ASSLMGLGYFEQF
TRBV4-1	TRBJ2-1	ASSQDETGRASDYNEQF
TRBV12-3/TRBV12-4	TRBJ1-1	ASTVEGEAYTEAF
TRBV18	TRBJ2-2	ASSPVSGELF
TRBV20-1	TRBJ2-1	SARGAREVDEQF
TRBV2	TRBJ1-2	ASSDRGSNYGYT
TRBV9	TRBJ1-1	ASFKMSGNEAF
TRBV19	TRBJ1-1	ASSPGHTEAF
TRBV5-1	TRBJ2-2	ASSTSGPGELF
TRBV6-4	TRBJ2-1	ASSDSFRRGVQF
TRBV20-1	TRBJ2-3	SAPDPQGRKTDTQY
TRBV15	TRBJ2-7	ATSRSRVNEQY
TRBV9	TRBJ2-7	ASSVSGTVDNEQY
TRBV5-6	TRBJ2-1	ASSLAGTSGSGAYNEQF
TRBV10-2	TRBJ2-1	ASSDWQGASNEQF
TRBV6-1	TRBJ1-4	ASRGLNEKLF
TRBV2	TRBJ2-2	ASMTSGSTPNTGELF
TRBV5-1	TRBJ2-7	ASSLGRGRGNEQY
TRBV12-5	TRBJ2-1	ASGGGLAGGISSYNEQF
TRBV12-3/TRBV12-4	TRBJ1-4	ASSPGGVSEKLF
TRBV11-2	TRBJ2-1	ASSLGFGTSAYNEQF
TRBV9	TRBJ2-3	ASTPQGEDTQY
TRBV6-5	TRBJ1-3	ASSTTGAGNTIY
TRBV6-5	TRBJ2-1	ASSYSVLAANEQF
TRBV19	TRBJ1-6	APRSGAPNYNSPLH
TRBV12-3/TRBV12-4	TRBJ2-3	ASSSLDYSETQY
TRBV12-3/TRBV12-4	TRBJ1-2	ASSLASGSNYGYT